This T cell receptor (beta chain) comes out of a study of T cell responses to AZD1222 COVID-19 vaccine. Looked up from germline, CDR1 is LNHDA and CDR2 is SQIVND (reference sequence). V dropped 1 base and J dropped 6 bases, with 10 bases sitting between them. The CDR3 extends over 14 amino acids. On this clone itself: The antigen is not known.

Using immunoSEQ multiplex PCR, the repertoire was profiled, and TCRdb retains in-frame clones only, with some absent. The sample has more than 140,000 clones; approximately 90% are singletons. Overall study findings and caveats: Reportedly, nearly half the spike-specific TCRs target unmutated variant regions.

The chain links TRBV19 to TRBJ2-1; D unresolved. The sample here was peripheral blood, taken on day 0 of AZD1222 vaccination. The TCR comes from an adult in good health. The CDR3 protein is CASSIGVIRNEQFF. The CDR3 region has the DNA TGTGCCAGTAGTATAGGGGTAATTCGCAATGAGCAGTTCTTC. The full variable domain, with the rest looked up from reference TRBV19 and TRBJ2-1, is DGGITQSPKYLFRKEGQNVTLSCEQNLNHDAMYWYRQDPGQGLRLIYYSQIVNDFQKGDIAEGYSVSREKKESFPLTVTSAQKNPTAFYLCASSIGVIRNEQFFGPGTRLTVL.